The T cell receptor beta chain described here comes from a study of cytomegalovirus exposure and HLA in healthy donors. Study details: Within the Caucasian-associated ancestry cluster were approximately 77% of the roughly 360 genotyped donors. Study outcomes and limitations: Analysis was carried out at a later point, and it linked a missense DCLRE1C variant to TCR beta V- and J-gene trimming.

Researchers ran the PCR with 60 Vbeta and 13 Jbeta primers. Authors' analysis steps: An analysis that came later counted 73 million or so unique TCR beta chains, around 12 million shared. Produced via immunoSEQ multiplex PCR; TCRdb's table is partial and in-frame only. V, J and clone size reflect that table, while D and trimming were determined from the DNA. The data contain roughly 120,000 clones, more than 65% of them singletons. With respect to this clone: Antigen: not known.

In germline, CDR1 is SGHRS, CDR2 YFSETQ. V lost 4 bases and J lost 9, with 11 bases in between. The CDR3 length is 12 residues. V and J are TRBV5-1 and TRBJ2-1; D ambiguous. The TCR comes from a woman aged 40-49 years in good health and CMV-seropositive. The sample comprised PBMCs. The CDR3: CASSDLPSEQFF. For the CDR3, the DNA is TGCGCCAGCAGCGACTTACCCAGTGAGCAGTTCTTC.